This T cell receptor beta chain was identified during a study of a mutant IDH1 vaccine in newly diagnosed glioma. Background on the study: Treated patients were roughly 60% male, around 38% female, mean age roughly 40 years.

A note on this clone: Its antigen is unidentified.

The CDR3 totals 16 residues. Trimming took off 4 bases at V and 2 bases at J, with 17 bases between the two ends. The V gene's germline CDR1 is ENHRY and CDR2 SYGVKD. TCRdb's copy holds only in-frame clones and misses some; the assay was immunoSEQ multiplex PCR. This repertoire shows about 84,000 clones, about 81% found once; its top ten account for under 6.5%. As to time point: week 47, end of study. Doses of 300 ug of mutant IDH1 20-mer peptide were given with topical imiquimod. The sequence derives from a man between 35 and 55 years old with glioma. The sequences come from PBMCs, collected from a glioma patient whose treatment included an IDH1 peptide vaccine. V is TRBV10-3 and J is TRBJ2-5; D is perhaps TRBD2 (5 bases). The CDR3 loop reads CAISARGAGPQETQYF. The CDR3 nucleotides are TGTGCCATCAGTGCCAGAGGCGCGGGTCCTCAAGAGACCCAGTACTTC.